The 13 T cell receptor beta chains below all came from one sample that was sequenced in a study of shared clonotypes between healthy human individuals. The repertoire was sequenced with immunoSEQ multiplex PCR; TCRdb's copy has only in-frame clones and lacks some. Of 2 million to 2.5 million clones listed, 85% to 95% were seen once; the top ten hold roughly 0.34%. Specimen: naive CD4+ T cells from PBMCs. As for subset: CD45RA+ positively selected. These receptors were taken from a man younger than 35 in good health. Some clones in this sample may be carry-over from other donors' samples.

The V and J genes are TRBV4-1 and TRBJ1-1, with D possibly TRBD1 on 6 matching bases. The germline V gene has CDR1 MGHRA and CDR2 YSYEKL. V was cut by 2 bases and J by 0 bases, with 16 bases left in between. This CDR3 comprises 17 residues. The CDR3 spells CASSQPPGGGMNTEAFF. In DNA form, the CDR3 reads TGCGCCAGCAGCCAACCGCCCGGAGGGGGGATGAACACTGAAGCTTTCTTT.

This rearrangement joins TRBV5-1 to TRBJ2-1; D not certain. The CDR3 has 15 residues. In germline, CDR1 is SGHRS, CDR2 YFSETQ. The V and J ends lost 0 bases and 6 bases respectively, with 13 bases between them. The CDR3 sequence is CASSLAVSGFNEQFF. The CDR3 DNA sequence: TGCGCCAGCAGCTTGGCAGTTTCCGGGTTCAATGAGCAGTTCTTC.

The rearrangement links TRBV7-9 to TRBJ1-5; D perhaps matches TRBD1 (5 bases). The V gene lost 5 bases and the J gene lost 6 bases, with 14 bases spanning the gap. Germline V gene data show CDR1 as SEHNR and CDR2 as FQNEAQ (reference sequence). The CDR3 loop spans 14 amino acids. The CDR3 region has the DNA TGTGCCAGCAGCGAACTAACCCAGGGTCAGCCCCAGCATTTT. This sequence encodes CASSELTQGQPQHF.

This clone was detected once. DNA of the CDR3: TGTGCCAGCAGCTTCACCTCAGGGAGTCTAAACTATGGCTACACCTTC. Translating gives CASSFTSGSLNYGYTF. The V gene is TRBV11-2, the J gene TRBJ1-2, with D tentatively TRBD1 (5 bases). The germline V and J ends were trimmed by 3 bases and 2 bases, with 16 bases remaining between them. The germline V gene encodes CDR1 SGHAT and CDR2 FQNNGV. This CDR3 is built from 16 residues.

The chain links TRBV7-9 to TRBJ2-1; D gene unclear. Deletions cut 5 bases from V and 1 base from J, with 9 bases between. CDR3 length equals 14 residues. Germline V gives CDR1 SEHNR, CDR2 FQNEAQ (reference sequence). The CDR3 loop is CASSRRTSYNEQFF. CDR3 sequence (DNA): TGTGCCAGCAGCCGACGGACGTCCTACAATGAGCAGTTCTTC.

Note on this clone: This may come from a read error, since a much larger clone is one base off. Other DNA sequences of this sample code for an identical CDR3. The chain joins TRBV28 to TRBJ1-2; D is unclear. CDR1 and CDR2 (germline): MDHEN, SYDVKM. The V end was cut by 4 bases, the J end by 2 bases, with 2 bases between. The CDR3 runs 11 residues. Written as DNA, the CDR3 is TGTGCCAGCAGTTCAAACTATGGCTACACCTTC. Translating it yields CASSSNYGYTF.

This clone has just one count. The V call is TRBV7-3, the J call TRBJ2-1; TRBD2 aligns across 9 bases. Trimming cost V 4 bases and J 8 bases; bases outside gene matches: 9. Germline V gene lookup returns CDR1 SGHTA and CDR2 FQGTGA. The CDR3 spans 15 residues. CDR3 sequence reads: CASSYSGSRSDEQFF. DNA of the CDR3: TGTGCCAGCAGCTATAGCGGGAGTAGGAGCGATGAGCAGTTCTTC.

The chain is built from TRBV9 and TRBJ2-7; 7 bases match TRBD2. Germline CDR1 and CDR2: SGDLS and YYNGEE. With 4 bases clipped from V and 3 bases from J, the junction kept 7 bases outside the gene matches. The CDR3 has 14 amino acids. In nucleotides, the CDR3 is TGTGCCAGCAGCCCCGGGGGGAAGAACTACGAGCAGTACTTC. This gives the protein CASSPGGKNYEQYF. Using reference TRBV9 and TRBJ2-7 for the parts outside the CDR3, the full variable domain is DSGVTQTPKHLITATGQRVTLRCSPRSGDLSVYWYQQSLDQGLQFLIQYYNGEERAKGNILERFSAQQFPDLHSELNLSSLELGDSALYFCASSPGGKNYEQYFGPGTRLTVT.

The CDR3 protein is CASRPGTGIQETQYF. The CDR3 DNA follows: TGTGCCAGTAGGCCCGGGACAGGGATACAGGAGACCCAGTACTTC. J is TRBJ2-5 and V is TRBV19, with 9 bases lining up with TRBD1. CDR1 is LNHDA, CDR2 SQIVND, per germline (reference sequence). The CDR3 contains 15 residues. After removal of 6 bases from V and 5 bases from J, the junction contained 10 bases not matched to a gene.

There are a few counts of this clone. The rearrangement links TRBV28 to TRBJ1-1, with D possibly being TRBD1 (5 bases). CDR1 is MDHEN, CDR2 SYDVKM, per germline. This CDR3 has 11 residues. The V gene lost 8 bases and the J gene lost 4 bases, with 8 bases spanning the gap. In DNA form, the CDR3 reads TGTGCCAGCCGGGACGCCACTGAAGCTTTCTTT. Translated, it gives CASRDATEAFF.

The chain recombines TRBV7-8 with TRBJ1-1; D is possibly TRBD1 (5 bases). This CDR3 region has 14 residues. CDR1 SGHVS and CDR2 FQNEAQ come from the germline V gene. Trimming cost V 5 bases and J 1 base, with 11 bases left between them. This chain's CDR3 is CASSTRQPNTEAFF. The CDR3, as DNA: TGTGCCAGCAGCACCAGACAGCCGAACACTGAAGCTTTCTTT. The complete variable domain, with remaining parts taken from reference TRBV7-8 and TRBJ1-1, reads GAGVSQSPRYKVAKRGQDVALRCDPISGHVSLFWYQQALGQGPEFLTYFQNEAQLDKSGLPSDRFFAERPEGSVSTLKIQRTQQEDSAVYLCASSTRQPNTEAFFGQGTRLTVV.

V is TRBV7-3 and J is TRBJ2-7; D is uncertain. This CDR3 is 13 amino acids long. Germline V CDR1 and CDR2: SGHTA, FQGTGA. Trimming stripped 0 bases from V and 5 bases from J, with 8 bases between. The chain's CDR3 is CASSLTPTDEQYF. The CDR3 region has the DNA TGTGCCAGCAGCTTAACCCCGACTGACGAGCAGTACTTC. Full variable domain (outside the CDR3, taken from reference TRBV7-3 and TRBJ2-7): GAGVSQTPSNKVTEKGKYVELRCDPISGHTALYWYRQSLGQGPEFLIYFQGTGAADDSGLPNDRFFAVRPEGSVSTLKIQRTERGDSAVYLCASSLTPTDEQYFGPGTRLTVT.

The rearrangement links TRBV5-1 to TRBJ1-4, with a tentative D call TRBD1 (5 bases). The V gene's germline CDR1 is SGHRS and CDR2 YFSETQ. Trimming pared 2 bases from V and 8 bases from J, leaving 19 bases between. The CDR3 covers 16 residues. CDR3 nucleotides: TGCGCCAGCAGCTTTGGGACCCGGGACTTTGGGGAAAAACTGTTTTTT. It yields the protein CASSFGTRDFGEKLFF.